This passage covers 13 T cell receptor beta chains from one sample sequenced in a study of cytomegalovirus exposure and HLA in healthy donors. Primers included in the PCR were 60 Vbeta and 13 Jbeta primers. Profiled with immunoSEQ multiplex PCR; TCRdb holds only in-frame clones, not every one. The sample contains tens of thousands of clones, around 77% of which appear only once. Sequences were obtained from PBMCs. These receptor sequences come from a man aged 25-45 years in good health and CMV-seronegative.

This clone has more than one count but fewer than ten. This chain uses TRBV5-4 with TRBJ2-1; 8 bases are a match to TRBD2. The CDR3 totals 16 residues. Germline loops: CDR1 SGHNT, CDR2 YYREEE (reference sequence). J gave up 9 bases and V 5 bases, and 16 bases lay outside the gene matches. This CDR3 is CASSRGPVAGSGEQFF. The DNA for the CDR3 is TGTGCCAGCAGTCGGGGGCCGGTAGCGGGGTCCGGTGAGCAGTTCTTC.

This chain links TRBV5-6 with TRBJ2-5, with 11 positions matching TRBD2. V gave up 4 bases and J gave up 11 bases; unmatched junction bases: 22. The germline gives CDR1 SGHDT, CDR2 YYEEEE. This CDR3 comprises 18 residues. CDR3 in DNA: TGTGCCAGCAGCGTAGGACTAGCGGGTGTCACCCCCTCCTACGGGCAGTACTTC. Protein: CASSVGLAGVTPSYGQYF.

The chain combines TRBV18 with TRBJ1-2, with 8 bases aligning to TRBD1. V lost 3 bases to trimming and J lost 8 bases; unmatched junction nucleotides: 11. The V gene's germline CDR1 is KGHSH and CDR2 LQKENI. CDR3 size: 15 residues. CDR3: CASSPNPGQAGGYTF. In DNA form, the CDR3 reads TGTGCCAGCTCACCCAACCCGGGACAGGCCGGAGGCTACACCTTC. The complete variable domain, with remaining parts taken from reference TRBV18 and TRBJ1-2, reads NAGVMQNPRHLVRRRGQEARLRCSPMKGHSHVYWYRQLPEEGLKFMVYLQKENIIDESGMPKERFSAEFPKEGPSILRIQQVVRGDSAAYFCASSPNPGQAGGYTFGSGTRLTVV.

This sequence joins TRBV19 and TRBJ1-5, with D possibly TRBD1 on 6 matching bases. Germline CDR1 LNHDA, CDR2 SQIVND (reference sequence). Deletions cut 5 bases from V and 6 bases from J, with 17 bases between. This CDR3 is 15 amino acids long. DNA of the CDR3: TGTGCCAGTAGTGTTTATACAGGGTCCCCTCAGCCCCAGCATTTT. Its translation is CASSVYTGSPQPQHF.

This sequence joins TRBV28 and TRBJ2-5; 11 nucleotides match TRBD2. Trimming cost V 6 bases and J 1 base; bases outside gene matches: 7. The CDR3 length is 16 residues. Germline V gene sequence: CDR1 MDHEN, CDR2 SYDVKM. For the CDR3, the DNA is TGTGCCAGCAGCCAGGGACTAGCGGAGCGCCAAGAGACCCAGTACTTC. Residues: CASSQGLAERQETQYF.

This chain links TRBV4-2 with TRBJ1-1; no definite D call. V shed 4 bases and J shed 1 base, with 16 bases lying between them. Germline CDR1 is LGHNA and CDR2 is YNFKEQ. CDR3 length equals 16 residues. The CDR3 loop is CASSRERLVSNTEAFF. CDR3 DNA sequence: TGTGCCAGCAGCCGCGAACGGTTGGTTTCGAACACTGAAGCTTTCTTT.

The chain uses TRBV25-1 and TRBJ1-2; TRBD1 aligns across 9 bases. From germline, CDR1 is MGHDK and CDR2 SYGVNS. CDR3 length: 18 residues. The junction had 21 bases not matched to a gene; V was cut back by 5 bases and J by 8 bases. CDR3 amino acids: CASSPNLFRDRVLGGYTF. The CDR3 DNA follows: TGTGCCAGCAGTCCAAATCTTTTCCGGGACAGGGTACTGGGCGGCTACACCTTC.

In this sample, this clone turned up once. This chain connects TRBV10-1 to TRBJ2-7, with D maybe TRBD2 (6 bases). Looked up from germline, CDR1 is WNHNN and CDR2 is SYGVQD (reference sequence). CDR3 size: 11 residues. V shed 9 bases and J shed 3 bases, with 9 bases lying between them. CDR3 DNA: TGCGCCAGTGGGACTCTCTACGAGCAGTACTTC. It yields the protein CASGTLYEQYF.

This chain connects TRBV6-5 to TRBJ1-2; D might be TRBD1 (5 bases). V lost 2 bases to trimming and J lost 5 bases, with 15 bases between them. CDR3 length: 15 residues. Germline values: CDR1 MNHEY, CDR2 SVGAGI. The CDR3 sequence is CASSYTEGQNYGYTF. Here the CDR3 DNA reads TGTGCCAGCAGTTACACGGAGGGGCAAAATTATGGCTACACCTTC.

The chain is built from TRBV5-6 and TRBJ1-2; D not certain. Germline V gene data show CDR1 as SGHDT and CDR2 as YYEEEE. V dropped 2 bases and J dropped 7 bases, with 6 bases sitting between them. CDR3 length: 11 amino acids. The CDR3 region is CASSLSSGYTF. The CDR3 DNA sequence: TGTGCCAGCAGCTTATCTTCTGGCTACACCTTC.

This clone came up a few times. The chain couples TRBV4-2 to TRBJ2-7; D is perhaps TRBD1 (6 bases). V lost 0 bases and J 1 base, leaving 13 bases between the germline ends. Looked up from germline, CDR1 is LGHNA and CDR2 is YNFKEQ. This CDR3 is 16 amino acids long. In nucleotides, the CDR3 is TGTGCCAGCAGCCAAGAAGGAACAGGGAGATCCTACGAGCAGTACTTC. Translation gives CASSQEGTGRSYEQYF.

The V call is TRBV6-5, the J call TRBJ2-3; 8 positions agree with TRBD2. J gave up 2 bases and V 6 bases, and 7 bases lay outside the gene matches. The CDR3 extends over 15 amino acids. Germline-derived CDR1 and CDR2 are MNHEY and SVGAGI. The CDR3 region is CASSPSAGATDTQYF. The CDR3 DNA follows: TGTGCCAGCAGCCCTTCAGCGGGAGCCACAGATACGCAGTATTTT.

This sequence joins TRBV7-9 and TRBJ2-1; D is possibly TRBD2 (5 bases). The CDR3 loop spans 13 amino acids. Germline-derived CDR1 and CDR2 are SEHNR and FQNEAQ (reference sequence). The V gene lost 1 base and the J gene lost 14 bases, with 15 bases spanning the gap. The CDR3 sequence: CASSLGTDSLEFF. The CDR3, as DNA: TGTGCCAGCAGCTTAGGGACGGACTCCTTGGAGTTCTTC.